Each of the 9 T cell receptor beta chains below was sequenced from the same sample in a study of cytomegalovirus exposure and HLA in healthy donors. Both 60 Vbeta primers and 13 Jbeta primers went into the PCR. Sequencing used immunoSEQ multiplex PCR; TCRdb keeps in-frame clones, though not all of them. With about 39,000 clones in the sample, the ten largest clones hold over 3.5%. Sample: PBMCs. Receptors originate from a male donor in good health and CMV-seronegative.

The J gene is TRBJ1-1, the V gene TRBV5-1, with a tentative D call TRBD1 (5 bases). This CDR3 has 14 residues. Trimming removed 3 bases at V and 6 bases at J, with 15 bases between. CDR1 and CDR2 (germline): SGHRS, YFSETQ. CDR3 sequence reads: CASSSTAGLAEAFF. The CDR3 nucleotides read TGCGCCAGCAGCTCGACAGCGGGACTCGCTGAAGCTTTCTTT.

The chain uses TRBV19 and TRBJ1-4; no clear D gene. CDR1 and CDR2 (germline): LNHDA, SQIVND (reference sequence). V lost 3 bases to trimming and J lost 6 bases, with 14 bases between them. This CDR3 has 15 residues. The CDR3 protein is CASSMDEGGYEKLFF. CDR3 DNA sequence: TGTGCCAGTAGTATGGACGAGGGAGGGTATGAAAAACTGTTTTTT.

Here the CDR3 reads CASSQREPLYEQYF. The DNA for the CDR3 is TGTGCCAGCAGTCAACGGGAACCCCTTTACGAGCAGTACTTC. The V and J genes are TRBV6-1 and TRBJ2-7; maybe TRBD2 (5 bases). V was pared by 5 bases and J by 4 bases, with 15 bases between. The germline V gene encodes CDR1 MNHNS and CDR2 SASEGT. CDR3 size: 14 residues.

The chain carries TRBV7-9 and TRBJ1-6; TRBD1 matches at 9 bases. Germline trimming cut 2 bases from V and 9 bases from J; bases unmatched to any gene: 14. This CDR3 contains 18 residues. Germline V gene data show CDR1 as SEHNR and CDR2 as FQNEAQ (reference sequence). DNA for the CDR3: TGTGCCAGCAGCTTATTACGGGCCGACAGGGGGTTCGTTTCACCCCTCCACTTT. It yields the protein CASSLLRADRGFVSPLHF.

The rearrangement links TRBV2 to TRBJ2-5; D gene ambiguous. V was cut by 6 bases and J by 5 bases, with 13 bases left in between. Germline CDR1 reads SNHLY; CDR2 reads FYNNEI. This CDR3 is built from 13 residues. In nucleotides, the CDR3 is TGTGCCAGCAGCTACCCACGCGGCGAGACCCAGTACTTC. Translating gives CASSYPRGETQYF.

The chain links TRBV7-9 to TRBJ1-2; 8 bases map to TRBD1. This CDR3 has 12 amino acids. V gave up 7 bases and J gave up 7 bases; unmatched junction bases: 5. Germline V gene data show CDR1 as SEHNR and CDR2 as FQNEAQ (reference sequence). The CDR3: CASTRTGSGYTF. As DNA, the CDR3 is TGTGCCAGCACCCGGACAGGGTCTGGCTACACCTTC.

This chain connects TRBV18 to TRBJ2-5, with D perhaps matching TRBD1 (6 bases). The CDR3 consists of 15 residues. Germline values: CDR1 KGHSH, CDR2 LQKENI. Trimming removed 3 bases from V and 1 base from J, with 12 bases in between. The CDR3 spells CASSPYTGSQETQYF. The CDR3 DNA sequence: TGTGCCAGCTCACCTTATACAGGGTCCCAAGAGACCCAGTACTTC.

The chain combines TRBV6-5 with TRBJ1-1; D unclear. The CDR3 runs 13 residues. The germline V gene encodes CDR1 MNHEY and CDR2 SVGAGI. V lost 6 bases and J 2 bases, leaving 10 bases between the germline ends. Here the CDR3 reads CASRPRRNTEAFF. CDR3 sequence (DNA): TGTGCCAGCAGACCGAGGCGAAACACTGAAGCTTTCTTT.

This chain uses TRBV29-1 with TRBJ2-7, with 10 nucleotides matching TRBD2. Germline loops: CDR1 SQVTM, CDR2 ANQGSEA. The CDR3 spans 13 residues. Losses at the gene ends were 4 bases for V and 5 bases for J; bases not matched to a gene: 5. The chain's CDR3 is CSVVRTSGNEQYF. The CDR3, as DNA: TGCAGCGTTGTCAGGACTAGCGGAAACGAGCAGTACTTC.